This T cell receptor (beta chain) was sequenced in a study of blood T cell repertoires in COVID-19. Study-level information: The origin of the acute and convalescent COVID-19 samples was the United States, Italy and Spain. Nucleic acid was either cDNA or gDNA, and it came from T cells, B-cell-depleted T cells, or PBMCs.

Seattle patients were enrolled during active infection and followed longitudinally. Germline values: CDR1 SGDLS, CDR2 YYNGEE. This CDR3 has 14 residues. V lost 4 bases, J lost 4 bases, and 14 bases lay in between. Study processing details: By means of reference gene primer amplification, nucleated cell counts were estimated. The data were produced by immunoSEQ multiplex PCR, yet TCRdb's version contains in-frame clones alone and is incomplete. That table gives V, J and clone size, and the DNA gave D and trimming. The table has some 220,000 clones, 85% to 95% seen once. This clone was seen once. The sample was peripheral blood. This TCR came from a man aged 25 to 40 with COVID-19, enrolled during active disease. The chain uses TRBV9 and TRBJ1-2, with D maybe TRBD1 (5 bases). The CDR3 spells CASSTRTKGYGYTF. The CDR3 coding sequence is TGTGCCAGCAGCACCCGGACAAAGGGCTATGGCTACACCTTC.